This is a list of T cell receptor beta chains from one sample in a study of control samples from healthy donors and cancer patients. The assay was immunoSEQ multiplex PCR, and TCRdb's table has in-frame clones only and misses some. The table includes hundreds of thousands of clones, around 90% detected once. The specimen sequenced was PBMCs. These receptors all stem from a middle-aged man with head and neck cancer. The CDR3 runs from the conserved cysteine through the conserved F or W. D genes are given only for firm matches. Size values are once, few and many counts, or a class for expanded clones, and some rows have none.

clone size: .; D gene: .; J gene: TRBJ2-5; V gene: TRBV3-1/TRBV3-2; CDR3 protein: CASSQEEAGRTYQETQYF; CDR3 DNA: TGTGCCAGCAGCCAAGAGGAGGCCGGACGGACGTACCAAGAGACCCAGTACTTC
clone size: few; D gene: .; J gene: TRBJ2-4; V gene: TRBV5-6; CDR3 protein: CASSWGGKPSTQAKNIQYF; CDR3 DNA: TGTGCCAGCAGCTGGGGCGGGAAACCTTCTACGCAAGCCAAAAACATTCAGTACTTC
clone size: .; D gene: TRBD1; J gene: TRBJ2-2; V gene: TRBV11-1; CDR3 protein: CASSLGDRPNTGELFF; CDR3 DNA: TGTGCCAGCAGCTTAGGGGACAGGCCGAACACCGGGGAGCTGTTTTTT
clone size: .; D gene: .; J gene: TRBJ1-6; V gene: TRBV7-8; CDR3 protein: CASSRESSYNSPLHF; CDR3 DNA: TGTGCCAGCAGCCGAGAAAGCTCCTATAATTCACCCCTCCACTTT
clone size: .; D gene: TRBD2; J gene: TRBJ2-7; V gene: TRBV6-5; CDR3 protein: CASSPSGNHEQYF; CDR3 DNA: TGTGCCAGCAGTCCTAGCGGGAACCACGAGCAGTACTTC
clone size: .; D gene: TRBD1; J gene: TRBJ2-7; V gene: TRBV30; CDR3 protein: CAWSVGTGTHEQYF; CDR3 DNA: TGTGCCTGGAGCGTCGGGACAGGGACCCACGAGCAGTACTTC
clone size: .; D gene: TRBD2; J gene: TRBJ2-3; V gene: TRBV27; CDR3 protein: CASSLSLAGGAGGDTQYF; CDR3 DNA: TGTGCCAGCAGTTTATCCCTAGCGGGAGGCGCGGGAGGAGATACGCAGTATTTT
clone size: few; D gene: TRBD1; J gene: TRBJ2-7; V gene: TRBV10-3; CDR3 protein: CAIMPGQGASEQYF; CDR3 DNA: TGTGCCATCATGCCGGGACAGGGGGCCAGCGAGCAGTACTTC
clone size: once; D gene: TRBD1; J gene: TRBJ2-7; V gene: TRBV2; CDR3 protein: CASGDRASYEQYF; CDR3 DNA: TGTGCCAGCGGGGACAGGGCCTCCTACGAGCAGTACTTC
clone size: .; D gene: TRBD2; J gene: TRBJ2-1; V gene: TRBV4-1; CDR3 protein: CASSQPGTSGKQFF; CDR3 DNA: TGCGCCAGCAGCCAACCCGGGACTAGCGGGAAGCAGTTCTTC
clone size: .; D gene: .; J gene: TRBJ2-7; V gene: TRBV13; CDR3 protein: CASSPSGESTYEQYF; CDR3 DNA: TGTGCCAGCAGCCCCAGTGGAGAGTCAACCTACGAGCAGTACTTC
clone size: .; D gene: .; J gene: TRBJ1-5; V gene: TRBV7-2; CDR3 protein: CASSLRLSNQPQHF; CDR3 DNA: TGTGCCAGCAGCTTACGGCTTAGCAATCAGCCCCAGCATTTT
clone size: .; D gene: .; J gene: TRBJ2-4; V gene: TRBV12-5; CDR3 protein: CASGLVNSLAWYF; CDR3 DNA: TGTGCTAGTGGTTTGGTAAACAGCTTGGCTTGGTACTTC
clone size: .; D gene: TRBD2; J gene: TRBJ2-1; V gene: TRBV5-1; CDR3 protein: CASSIPRVTSGSRNEQFF; CDR3 DNA: TGCGCCAGCAGCATCCCGAGGGTGACTAGCGGGAGTAGAAATGAGCAGTTCTTC
clone size: .; D gene: TRBD1; J gene: TRBJ1-1; V gene: TRBV11-2; CDR3 protein: CASSLQGAGVNTEAFF; CDR3 DNA: TGTGCCAGCAGCTTACAGGGGGCAGGGGTGAACACTGAAGCTTTCTTT
clone size: .; D gene: .; J gene: TRBJ1-2; V gene: TRBV10-3; CDR3 protein: CAISLNRVVGGYTF; CDR3 DNA: TGTGCCATCAGTCTCAACAGGGTAGTAGGGGGCTACACCTTC
clone size: .; D gene: .; J gene: TRBJ2-1; V gene: TRBV20-1; CDR3 protein: CSASYSGVSYNEQFF; CDR3 DNA: TGCAGTGCTAGTTATTCGGGGGTGTCCTACAATGAGCAGTTCTTC
clone size: once; D gene: .; J gene: TRBJ1-4; V gene: TRBV29-1; CDR3 protein: CSARGDNHEKLFF; CDR3 DNA: TGCAGCGCCCGAGGGGACAACCATGAAAAACTGTTTTTT
clone size: .; D gene: .; J gene: TRBJ1-2; V gene: TRBV9; CDR3 protein: CASTTRGGGYNYGYTF; CDR3 DNA: TGTGCCAGCACCACAAGAGGGGGGGGATATAACTATGGCTACACCTTC
clone size: .; D gene: .; J gene: TRBJ2-2; V gene: TRBV30; CDR3 protein: CAWSFGRNTGELFF; CDR3 DNA: TGTGCCTGGAGTTTCGGGAGGAACACCGGGGAGCTGTTTTTT